What follows describes a single T cell receptor beta chain. What it recognizes is unknown. The sample belongs to a study of OX40 agonist ivuxolimab in advanced cancers. About the study: Patients were dosed intravenously with ivuxolimab at 0.01 to 10 mg/kg every 2 weeks.

Study-level results: Partly responding patients at 0.1-3.0 mg/kg showed some of the smallest clonal expansion.

V was pared by 5 bases and J by 2 bases, with 9 bases between. CDR1 SEHNR and CDR2 FQNEAQ come from the germline V gene (reference sequence). There are 13 residues in the CDR3. Sequencing was performed with immunoSEQ multiplex PCR; in TCRdb, only in-frame clones are kept and a portion is missing. The sample records about 58,000 clones, 91% being singletons. Blood sampling took place at baseline, cycle 4 day 1, and cycle 7 day 1. This receptor was identified in an adult with an advanced solid tumor such as melanoma, head and neck, liver or kidney cancer. This sample comprised CD4+ or CD8+ T cells sorted from blood, obtained in a trial of the OX40 agonist ivuxolimab. V gene TRBV7-9 combines with J gene TRBJ1-1; D unclear. The CDR3 reads CASSPDGNTEAFF. The CDR3 DNA is TGTGCCAGCAGCCCTGACGGAAACACTGAAGCTTTCTTT.